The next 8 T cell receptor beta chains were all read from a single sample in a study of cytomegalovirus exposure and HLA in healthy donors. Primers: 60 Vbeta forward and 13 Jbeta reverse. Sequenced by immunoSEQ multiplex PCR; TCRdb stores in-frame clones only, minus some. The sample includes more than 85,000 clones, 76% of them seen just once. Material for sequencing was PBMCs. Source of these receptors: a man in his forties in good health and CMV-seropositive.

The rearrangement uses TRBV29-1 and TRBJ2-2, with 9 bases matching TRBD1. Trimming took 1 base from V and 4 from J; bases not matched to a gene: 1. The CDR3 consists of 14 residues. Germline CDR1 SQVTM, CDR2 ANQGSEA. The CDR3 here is CSVEGTGATGELFF. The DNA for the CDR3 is TGCAGCGTTGAAGGGACAGGGGCCACCGGGGAGCTGTTTTTT.

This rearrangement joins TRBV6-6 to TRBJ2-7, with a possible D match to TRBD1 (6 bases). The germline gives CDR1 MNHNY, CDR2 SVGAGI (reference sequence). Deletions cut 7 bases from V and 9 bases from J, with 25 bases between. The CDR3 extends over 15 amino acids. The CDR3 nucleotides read TGTGCCAGCACCCCCGAGGCGGGCTACAGGGCTGTGCAGTACTTC. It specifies CASTPEAGYRAVQYF.

As DNA, the CDR3 is TGCGCCAGCAGCCCCAATTCGGGCAAAAACATTCAGTACTTC. This gives the protein CASSPNSGKNIQYF. V and J are TRBV5-1 and TRBJ2-4, with D uncertain. V lost 4 bases, J lost 3 bases, and 11 bases lay in between. Germline loops: CDR1 SGHRS, CDR2 YFSETQ. The CDR3 contains 14 residues. The variable domain in full, with the rest retrieved from reference TRBV5-1 and TRBJ2-4, is KAGVTQTPRYLIKTRGQQVTLSCSPISGHRSVSWYQQTPGQGLQFLFEYFSETQRNKGNFPGRFSGRQFSNSRSEMNVSTLELGDSALYLCASSPNSGKNIQYFGAGTRLSVL.

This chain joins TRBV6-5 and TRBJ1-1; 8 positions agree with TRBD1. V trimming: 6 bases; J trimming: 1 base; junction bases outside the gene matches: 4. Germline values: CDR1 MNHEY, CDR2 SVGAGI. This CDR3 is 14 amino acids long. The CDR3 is CASRLTGGNTEAFF. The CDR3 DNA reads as TGTGCCAGCAGACTTACAGGGGGGAACACTGAAGCTTTCTTT.

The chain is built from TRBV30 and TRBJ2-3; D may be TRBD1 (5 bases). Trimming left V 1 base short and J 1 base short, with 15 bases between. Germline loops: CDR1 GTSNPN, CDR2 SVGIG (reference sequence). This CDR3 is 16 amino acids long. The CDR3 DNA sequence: TGTGCCTGGAGTGCCCGACAGACACCTGGCACAGATACGCAGTATTTT. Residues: CAWSARQTPGTDTQYF.

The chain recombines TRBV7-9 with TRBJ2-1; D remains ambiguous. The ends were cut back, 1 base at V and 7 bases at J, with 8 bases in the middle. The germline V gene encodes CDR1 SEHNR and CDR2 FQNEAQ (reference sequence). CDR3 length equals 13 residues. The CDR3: CASSLVQDNEQFF. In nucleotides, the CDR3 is TGTGCCAGCAGCTTAGTGCAGGATAATGAGCAGTTCTTC. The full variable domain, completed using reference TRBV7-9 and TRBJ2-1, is DTGVSQNPRHKITKRGQNVTFRCDPISEHNRLYWYRQTLGQGPEFLTYFQNEAQLEKSRLLSDRFSAERPKGSFSTLEIQRTEQGDSAMYLCASSLVQDNEQFFGPGTRLTVL.

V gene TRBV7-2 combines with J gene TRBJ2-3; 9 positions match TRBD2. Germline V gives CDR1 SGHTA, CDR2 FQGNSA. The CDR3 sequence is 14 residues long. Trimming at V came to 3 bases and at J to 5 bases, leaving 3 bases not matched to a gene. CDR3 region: CASSFSTSGDTQYF. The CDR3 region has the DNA TGTGCCAGCAGCTTTTCGACTAGCGGAGATACGCAGTATTTT.

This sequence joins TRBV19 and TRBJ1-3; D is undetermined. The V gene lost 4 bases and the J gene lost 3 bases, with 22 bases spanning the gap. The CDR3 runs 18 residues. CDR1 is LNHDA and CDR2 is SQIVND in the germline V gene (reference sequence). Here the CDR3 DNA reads TGTGCCAGTAGTACGAACACCCGAGGAGGGAGCTTTGGAAACACCATATATTTT. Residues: CASSTNTRGGSFGNTIYF.